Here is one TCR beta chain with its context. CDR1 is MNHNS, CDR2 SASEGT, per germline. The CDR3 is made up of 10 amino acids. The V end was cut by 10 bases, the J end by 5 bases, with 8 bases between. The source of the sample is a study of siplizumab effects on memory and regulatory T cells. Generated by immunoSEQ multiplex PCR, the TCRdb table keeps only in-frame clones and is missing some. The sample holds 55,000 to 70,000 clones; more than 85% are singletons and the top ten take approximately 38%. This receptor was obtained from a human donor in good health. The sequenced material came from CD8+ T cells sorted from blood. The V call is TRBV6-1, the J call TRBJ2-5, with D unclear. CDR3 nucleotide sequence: TGTGCCACGCAAGGGGAGACCCAGTACTTC. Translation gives CATQGETQYF.